A single sample is the source of the 32 T cell receptor beta chains below, sequenced in a study of shared clonotypes between healthy human individuals. The protocol was immunoSEQ multiplex PCR, while the TCRdb copy is restricted to in-frame clones and leaves out a portion. The profile shows 2 million to 2.5 million clones, 93% of them singletons. The specimen was naive CD4+ T cells from PBMCs. Subset noted: CD45RA+ positively selected. All receptors derive from a man younger than 35 in good health. Some clones in this sample may be carry-over from other donors' samples.

In the case of this clone: Other DNA sequences in the sample encode the same CDR3. This sequence joins TRBV19 and TRBJ2-5; 9 bases fit TRBD1. The germline gives CDR1 LNHDA, CDR2 SQIVND (reference sequence). After removal of 5 bases from V and 2 bases from J, the junction contained 3 bases not matched to a gene. There are 14 residues in the CDR3. CDR3: CASSRQGGQETQYF. The DNA for the CDR3 is TGTGCCAGTAGTCGACAGGGGGGGCAAGAGACCCAGTACTTC.

The chain uses TRBV28 and TRBJ2-1; D remains unclear. V dropped 10 bases and J dropped 7 bases, with 17 bases sitting between them. This CDR3 has 13 residues. The germline V gene has CDR1 MDHEN and CDR2 SYDVKM. CDR3 nucleotides: TGTGCCACCACCCCCTCTCCCCCGAATGAGCAGTTCTTC. Amino acid sequence: CATTPSPPNEQFF.

As regards this clone: Other DNA sequences in this specimen translate into the identical CDR3. The chain recombines TRBV4-3 with TRBJ2-3; unclear D gene. CDR1 is LGHNA and CDR2 is YSLEER in the germline V gene. The CDR3 loop spans 14 amino acids. The ends were cut back, 0 bases at V and 2 bases at J, with 6 bases in the middle. CDR3 in amino acids: CASSQEGDTDTQYF. Here the CDR3 DNA reads TGCGCCAGCAGCCAAGAAGGAGACACAGATACGCAGTATTTT.

V is TRBV4-1 and J is TRBJ2-2, with a tentative D call TRBD2 (6 bases). Trimming left V 3 bases short and J 7 bases short, with 12 bases between. This CDR3 is built from 14 residues. From germline, CDR1 is MGHRA and CDR2 YSYEKL. The CDR3 region has the DNA TGCGCCAGCAGCCAGCCGGGGGTGAGCGGGGAGCTGTTTTTT. It yields the protein CASSQPGVSGELFF.

This chain's CDR3 is CAWMGGNTEAFF. The CDR3 bases are TGTGCCTGGATGGGGGGGAACACTGAAGCTTTCTTT. The J gene is TRBJ1-1, the V gene TRBV30; a possible D gene is TRBD1 (5 bases). This CDR3 contains 12 residues. With 4 bases removed from V and 1 base from J, the gap between germline ends came to 7 bases. Looked up from germline, CDR1 is GTSNPN and CDR2 is SVGIG (reference sequence). Filled out from reference TRBV30 and TRBJ1-1, the complete variable domain reads SQTIHQWPATLVQPVGSPLSLECTVEGTSNPNLYWYRQAAGRGLQLLFYSVGIGQISSEVPQNLSASRPQDRQFILSSKKLLLSDSGFYLCAWMGGNTEAFFGQGTRLTVV.

Worth noting for this clone: The same CDR3 can be traced to other DNA sequences in this sample. This CDR3 is CASSLEGGTYEQYF. DNA for the CDR3: TGTGCCAGCAGCTTGGAAGGCGGAACCTACGAGCAGTACTTC. The chain employs TRBV5-4 and TRBJ2-7; D is ambiguous. The V end lost 0 bases, the J end lost 2 bases, and 9 bases lay between the germline ends. The CDR3 has 14 residues. Germline CDR1 reads SGHNT; CDR2 reads YYREEE (reference sequence).

This clone was counted a single time. The sample contains more than one DNA sequence encoding this CDR3. V usage is TRBV5-1 and J usage is TRBJ1-5; possibly TRBD1 for D (5 bases). The CDR3 contains 15 residues. Trimming left V 2 bases short and J 1 base short, with 10 bases between. Germline-derived CDR1 and CDR2 are SGHRS and YFSETQ. The CDR3 coding sequence is TGCGCCAGCAGCTTCTCTGGGGACAGCAATCAGCCCCAGCATTTT. Protein sequence: CASSFSGDSNQPQHF.

The chain links TRBV7-9 to TRBJ1-1; perhaps TRBD1 as D (5 bases). Trimming took 6 bases from V and 1 from J, leaving 9 bases between them. The CDR3 length is 13 residues. Per germline, CDR1 SEHNR and CDR2 FQNEAQ (reference sequence). Here the CDR3 reads CASSKQENTEAFF. As DNA, the CDR3 is TGTGCCAGCAGTAAACAGGAGAACACTGAAGCTTTCTTT.

This clone was counted a single time. The gene calls are TRBV5-1 and TRBJ2-3; D gene ambiguous. CDR3 length: 14 residues. CDR1 is SGHRS, CDR2 YFSETQ, per germline. Trimming took 0 bases from V and 8 from J, leaving 13 bases between them. The CDR3: CASSLAEVRGTQYF. CDR3 DNA sequence: TGCGCCAGCAGCTTGGCTGAGGTCAGAGGTACGCAGTATTTT. Supplemented by reference TRBV5-1 and TRBJ2-3, the full variable domain reads KAGVTQTPRYLIKTRGQQVTLSCSPISGHRSVSWYQQTPGQGLQFLFEYFSETQRNKGNFPGRFSGRQFSNSRSEMNVSTLELGDSALYLCASSLAEVRGTQYFGPGTRLTVL.

The gene calls are TRBV9 and TRBJ2-1; the D gene could be TRBD1 or TRBD2 (6 bases each). There are 13 residues in the CDR3. The germline CDR1 and CDR2 sequences are SGDLS and YYNGEE. With 0 bases removed from V and 10 bases from J, the gap between germline ends came to 11 bases. Here the CDR3 DNA reads TGTGCCAGCAGCGTAGTGGAGGGGGGCGAGCAGTTCTTC. Translated: CASSVVEGGEQFF.

The chain is built from TRBV7-9 and TRBJ1-2, with 8 nucleotides matching TRBD1. This CDR3 spans 13 amino acids. Trimming removed 1 base from V and 9 bases from J; junction bases left unmatched: 4. Germline assignment: CDR1 SEHNR and CDR2 FQNEAQ (reference sequence). CDR3 loop: CASSLGQGTSYTF. CDR3 DNA sequence: TGTGCCAGCAGCTTAGGACAGGGGACGAGCTACACCTTC.

The J gene is TRBJ2-7, the V gene TRBV6-1; D is unclear. The CDR3 covers 13 residues. Trimming cost V 6 bases and J 1 base, with 10 bases left between them. Germline CDR1 is MNHNS and CDR2 is SASEGT. The CDR3 DNA follows: TGTGCCAGCAGCGCCCCAAATTCCTACGAGCAGTACTTC. Protein product: CASSAPNSYEQYF.

The chain uses TRBV7-8 and TRBJ2-7, with unresolved D. Trimming removed 4 bases from V and 0 bases from J, with 10 bases in between. Per germline, CDR1 SGHVS and CDR2 FQNEAQ. CDR3 length: 14 residues. The CDR3 here is CASSSRFGSYEQYF. CDR3 sequence (DNA): TGTGCCAGCAGCTCCCGTTTTGGCTCCTACGAGCAGTACTTC.

The chain links TRBV10-3 to TRBJ1-6; the D is unclear. The CDR3 has 14 amino acids. The V and J ends lost 2 bases and 5 bases respectively, with 7 bases between them. Germline V CDR1 and CDR2: ENHRY, SYGVKD. Here the CDR3 reads CAISEANNNSPLHF. CDR3 DNA: TGTGCCATCAGTGAGGCAAATAATAATTCACCCCTCCACTTT.

The J gene is TRBJ1-3, the V gene TRBV15; D is unclear. Per germline, CDR1 LNHNV and CDR2 YYDKDF (reference sequence). The CDR3 is 14 residues long. Trimming removed 4 bases at V and 0 bases at J, with 7 bases between. CDR3 DNA sequence: TGTGCCACCAGCAACGGGTACTCTGGAAACACCATATATTTT. It yields the protein CATSNGYSGNTIYF.

CDR3 in DNA: TGCAGCGTTGATCCAGGGAGCTCCTACAATGAGCAGTTCTTC. As protein: CSVDPGSSYNEQFF. The V gene is TRBV29-1, the J gene TRBJ2-1; D might be TRBD1 or TRBD2, each matching 5 bases. V dropped 3 bases and J dropped 0 bases, with 9 bases sitting between them. This CDR3 has 14 residues. The V gene's germline CDR1 is SQVTM and CDR2 ANQGSEA.

This clone was seen just once. The gene calls are TRBV27 and TRBJ2-7; 10 nucleotides align to TRBD1. V lost 5 bases, J lost 4 bases, and 8 bases stayed unmatched. This CDR3 has 15 amino acids. Looked up from germline, CDR1 is MNHEY and CDR2 is SMNVEV (reference sequence). CDR3 residues: CASSRTGGIIYEQYF. CDR3 coding DNA: TGTGCCAGCAGTCGGACAGGGGGTATTATTTACGAGCAGTACTTC.

This clone was seen more than once but under ten times. This chain joins TRBV25-1 and TRBJ1-5; D is possibly TRBD1 (5 bases). CDR1 is MGHDK and CDR2 is SYGVNS in the germline V gene. The V end was cut by 3 bases, the J end by 6 bases, with 9 bases between. The CDR3 is made up of 13 amino acids. CDR3 in DNA: TGTGCCAGCAGTGACTGGGGGAGTCAGCCCCAGCATTTT. Amino acids: CASSDWGSQPQHF.

V is TRBV5-6 and J is TRBJ2-2; 10 nucleotides align to TRBD2. This CDR3 comprises 16 residues. V was clipped by 0 bases and J by 5 bases; unmatched bases: 4. Per the germline V gene, CDR1 is SGHDT and CDR2 is YYEEEE. CDR3 DNA: TGTGCCAGCAGCTTGGGGCTAGCGGGAGCTACCGGGGAGCTGTTTTTT. Its protein product is CASSLGLAGATGELFF. Using reference TRBV5-6 and TRBJ2-2 for the parts outside the CDR3, the full variable domain is DAGVTQSPTHLIKTRGQQVTLRCSPKSGHDTVSWYQQALGQGPQFIFQYYEEEERQRGNFPDRFSGHQFPNYSSELNVNALLLGDSALYLCASSLGLAGATGELFFGEGSRLTVL.

This chain links TRBV10-3 with TRBJ2-1; a possible D gene is TRBD1 (5 bases). The CDR3 has 15 amino acids. V lost 4 bases to trimming and J lost 8 bases, with 18 bases between them. Germline V gene lookup returns CDR1 ENHRY and CDR2 SYGVKD. The CDR3 DNA follows: TGTGCCATCAGTGGCCGGAACAGGCAGTATGATGAGCAGTTCTTC. It translates to CAISGRNRQYDEQFF.

The rearrangement links TRBV30 to TRBJ1-2; D uncertain. Germline CDR1 GTSNPN, CDR2 SVGIG (reference sequence). This CDR3 is 11 amino acids long. Between the trimmed V and J ends, which lost 2 bases and 8 bases, there was a span of 9 bases. The CDR3 here is CAWSLGRGYTF. The CDR3 nucleotides are TGTGCCTGGAGTCTCGGCCGGGGCTACACCTTC.

This chain links TRBV5-1 with TRBJ2-7, with 7 bases that match TRBD2. This CDR3 region has 17 residues. The germline CDR1 and CDR2 sequences are SGHRS and YFSETQ. After removal of 4 bases from V and 2 bases from J, the junction contained 15 bases not matched to a gene. This chain's CDR3 is CASSRGVELAIAYEQYF. The CDR3 DNA sequence: TGCGCCAGCAGCCGGGGGGTTGAACTAGCGATAGCCTACGAGCAGTACTTC. Complete variable domain (other parts from reference TRBV5-1 and TRBJ2-7): KAGVTQTPRYLIKTRGQQVTLSCSPISGHRSVSWYQQTPGQGLQFLFEYFSETQRNKGNFPGRFSGRQFSNSRSEMNVSTLELGDSALYLCASSRGVELAIAYEQYFGPGTRLTVT.

A word on this clone: Distinct nucleotide sequences in the sample also encode this CDR3. V usage is TRBV7-2 and J usage is TRBJ1-2; TRBD1 matches at 7 bases. Losses at the gene ends were 4 bases for V and 2 bases for J; bases not matched to a gene: 4. CDR3 length: 14 residues. CDR1 SGHTA and CDR2 FQGNSA come from the germline V gene. DNA of the CDR3: TGTGCCAGCAGCTCCAGACAGGGAAACTATGGCTACACCTTC. Residues: CASSSRQGNYGYTF.

This clone was picked up a small number of times. The chain uses TRBV29-1 and TRBJ1-1, with no clear D. V gave up 4 bases and J gave up 7 bases, with 10 bases separating them. The germline gives CDR1 SQVTM, CDR2 ANQGSEA. CDR3 length equals 11 residues. The DNA of the CDR3 is TGCAGCGTTGGGACTTCGCATGAAGCTTTCTTT. This encodes CSVGTSHEAFF.

This clone was found a few times. V usage is TRBV2 and J usage is TRBJ1-1, with 10 nucleotides matching TRBD1. CDR3 length: 18 amino acids. From germline, CDR1 is SNHLY and CDR2 FYNNEI. After removal of 7 bases from V and 1 base from J, the junction contained 15 bases not matched to a gene. CDR3 in DNA: TGTGCCAGCACTACTGGTTTTCCGGACAGGGGGGCGAACACTGAAGCTTTCTTT. It specifies CASTTGFPDRGANTEAFF.

V usage is TRBV19 and J usage is TRBJ2-1; 13 bases align to TRBD2. Per the germline V gene, CDR1 is LNHDA and CDR2 is SQIVND (reference sequence). The CDR3 length is 17 residues. The J segment lost 4 bases and the V segment lost 5 bases, leaving 8 bases of the junction unmatched. CDR3 amino acids: CASSSAGLAGRYNEQFF. The DNA of the CDR3 is TGTGCCAGTAGTTCTGCGGGACTAGCGGGAAGATACAATGAGCAGTTCTTC.

The chain combines TRBV30 with TRBJ2-1; weak D call: TRBD2 (5 bases). CDR3 length equals 15 residues. CDR1 GTSNPN and CDR2 SVGIG come from the germline V gene (reference sequence). Trimming removed 3 bases at V and 2 bases at J, with 14 bases between. CDR3 sequence (DNA): TGTGCCTGGAGCCAACGGGGTACCACCTACAATGAGCAGTTCTTC. As protein: CAWSQRGTTYNEQFF.

The chain has TRBV16 and TRBJ1-5, with D maybe TRBD1 (5 bases). Germline V CDR1 and CDR2: KGHSY, FQNENV. The CDR3 is 17 residues long. Between the trimmed V and J ends, which lost 3 bases and 1 base, there was a span of 16 bases. The CDR3: CASSQTVTDGSNQPQHF. CDR3 DNA: TGTGCCAGCAGCCAGACAGTTACTGATGGAAGCAATCAGCCCCAGCATTTT.

The rearrangement links TRBV6-5 to TRBJ2-7; 7 bases are a match to TRBD1. The J segment lost 0 bases and the V segment lost 6 bases, leaving 2 bases of the junction unmatched. Germline CDR1 reads MNHEY; CDR2 reads SVGAGI. The CDR3 extends over 13 amino acids. The CDR3 loop is CASSGDSSYEQYF. CDR3 DNA sequence: TGTGCCAGCAGCGGGGACAGCTCCTACGAGCAGTACTTC.

This chain uses TRBV11-2 with TRBJ1-1; no clear D gene. V lost 5 bases to trimming and J lost 0 bases, with 19 bases between them. In germline, CDR1 is SGHAT, CDR2 FQNNGV. This CDR3 has 17 residues. This CDR3 is CASSPSHGQSVNTEAFF. DNA of the CDR3: TGTGCCAGCAGCCCCTCTCATGGGCAGTCGGTGAACACTGAAGCTTTCTTT.

The chain carries TRBV6-5 and TRBJ2-1; 13 bases agree with TRBD2. Germline V lookup: CDR1 MNHEY, CDR2 SVGAGI. CDR3 length: 15 amino acids. V gave up 4 bases and J gave up 6 bases; unmatched junction bases: 3. CDR3 in amino acids: CASSSGLAGANEQFF. Here the CDR3 DNA reads TGTGCCAGCAGTTCCGGACTAGCGGGAGCCAATGAGCAGTTCTTC.

A single count supports this clone. The chain joins TRBV28 to TRBJ1-1; D unclear. The V end was cut by 3 bases, the J end by 1 base, with 9 bases between. CDR1 MDHEN and CDR2 SYDVKM come from the germline V gene. This CDR3 contains 14 residues. The CDR3 protein is CASSLFSGNTEAFF. For the CDR3, the DNA is TGTGCCAGCAGTTTGTTTTCCGGGAACACTGAAGCTTTCTTT.